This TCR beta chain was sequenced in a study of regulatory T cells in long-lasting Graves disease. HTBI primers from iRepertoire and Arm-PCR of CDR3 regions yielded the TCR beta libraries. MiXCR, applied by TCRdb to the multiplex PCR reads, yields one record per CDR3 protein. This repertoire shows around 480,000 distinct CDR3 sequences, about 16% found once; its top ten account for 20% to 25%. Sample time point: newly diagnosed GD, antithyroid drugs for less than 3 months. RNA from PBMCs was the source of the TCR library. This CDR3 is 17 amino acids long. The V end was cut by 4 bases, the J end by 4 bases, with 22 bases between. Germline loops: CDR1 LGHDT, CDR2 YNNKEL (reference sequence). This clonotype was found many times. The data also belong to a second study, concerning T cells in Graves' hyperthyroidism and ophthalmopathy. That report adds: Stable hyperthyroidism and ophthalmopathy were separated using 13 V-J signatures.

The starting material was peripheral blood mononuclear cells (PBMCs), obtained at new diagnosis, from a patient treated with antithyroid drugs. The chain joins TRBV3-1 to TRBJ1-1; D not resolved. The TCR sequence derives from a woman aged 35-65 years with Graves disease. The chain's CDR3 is CASSREFMGWRSTEAFF. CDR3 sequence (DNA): TGTGCCAGCAGCCGGGAGTTTATGGGGTGGAGGTCCACTGAAGCTTTCTTT.